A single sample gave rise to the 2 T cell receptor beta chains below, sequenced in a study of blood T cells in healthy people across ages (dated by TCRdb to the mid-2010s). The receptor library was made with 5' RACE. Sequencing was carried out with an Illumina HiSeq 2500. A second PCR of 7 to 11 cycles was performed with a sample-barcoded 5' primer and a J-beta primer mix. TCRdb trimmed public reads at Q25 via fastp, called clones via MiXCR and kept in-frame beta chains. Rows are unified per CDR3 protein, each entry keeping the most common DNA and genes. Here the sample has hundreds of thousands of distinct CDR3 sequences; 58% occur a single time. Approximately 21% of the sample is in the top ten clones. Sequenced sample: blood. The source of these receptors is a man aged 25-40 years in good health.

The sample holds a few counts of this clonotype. The CDR3 DNA reads as TGTGCCAGCAGCGTACAGGGGGCCGGCTATGGCTACACCTTC. This gives the protein CASSVQGAGYGYTF. The chain couples TRBV9 to TRBJ1-2; 8 nucleotides match TRBD1. The germline V gene has CDR1 SGDLS and CDR2 YYNGEE. The CDR3 covers 14 residues. V was pared by 1 base and J by 4 bases, with 3 bases of the junction left unmatched. Supplemented by reference TRBV9 and TRBJ1-2, the full variable domain reads DSGVTQTPKHLITATGQRVTLRCSPRSGDLSVYWYQQSLDQGLQFLIQYYNGEERAKGNILERFSAQQFPDLHSELNLSSLELGDSALYFCASSVQGAGYGYTFGSGTRLTVV.

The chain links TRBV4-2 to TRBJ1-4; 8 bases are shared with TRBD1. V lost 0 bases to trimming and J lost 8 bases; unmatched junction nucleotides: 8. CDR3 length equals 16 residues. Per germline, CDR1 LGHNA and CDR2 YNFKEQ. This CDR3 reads CASSQDEGQVYEKLFF. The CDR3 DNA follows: TGTGCCAGCAGCCAAGATGAGGGACAGGTTTACGAAAAACTGTTTTTT.